The 26 T cell receptor beta chains in this list originate from one sample, sequenced in a study of T cell responses to AZD1222 COVID-19 vaccine. Profiled with immunoSEQ multiplex PCR; TCRdb holds only in-frame clones, not every one. The repertoire consists of about 100,000 clones, with roughly 86% occurring once and the leading ten covering roughly 4.2%. Sequencing was performed on peripheral blood, taken on day 0 of MenACWY control vaccination. These receptors were taken from an adult in good health.

The gene calls are TRBV9 and TRBJ2-5; 7 nucleotides match TRBD1. CDR1 SGDLS and CDR2 YYNGEE come from the germline V gene. The CDR3 spans 17 residues. V lost 3 bases and J lost 4; bases outside the gene matches: 15. CDR3 sequence (DNA): TGTGCCAGCAGCGCCTTCGCAAAAGGGACAGACGGAGAGACCCAGTACTTC. It is translated as CASSAFAKGTDGETQYF.

J is TRBJ1-5 and V is TRBV18; TRBD1 matches at 12 bases. The J segment lost 6 bases and the V segment lost 3 bases, leaving 6 bases of the junction unmatched. Germline CDR1 KGHSH, CDR2 LQKENI. The CDR3 sequence is 16 residues long. The CDR3 DNA is TGTGCCAGCTCACCGGGGGGACAGGGGGCAGGTCAGCCCCAGCATTTT. As protein: CASSPGGQGAGQPQHF.

The chain couples TRBV6-5 to TRBJ1-1, with D possibly TRBD1 on 6 matching bases. Deletions cut 6 bases from V and 4 bases from J, with 18 bases between. Germline V lookup: CDR1 MNHEY, CDR2 SVGAGI. This CDR3 has 15 residues. The DNA of the CDR3 is TGTGCCAGCAGCTGGACAGCTCTTGAGGGCACTGAAGCTTTCTTT. Its translation: CASSWTALEGTEAFF.

The chain recombines TRBV10-1 with TRBJ2-7, with D possibly called TRBD1 or TRBD2 (6 bases each). With 0 bases removed from V and 1 base from J, the gap between germline ends came to 13 bases. CDR3 length: 16 amino acids. CDR1 is WNHNN and CDR2 is SYGVQD in the germline V gene (reference sequence). The CDR3 sequence: CASSESGGLASYEQYF. The CDR3, as DNA: TGCGCCAGCAGTGAGTCTGGGGGCCTAGCGTCCTACGAGCAGTACTTC.

This clone is classed as medium-sized. The chain joins TRBV7-8 to TRBJ2-4; D remains unclear. Per the germline V gene, CDR1 is SGHVS and CDR2 is FQNEAQ. This CDR3 is 12 amino acids long. Trimming shortened V by 4 bases and J by 6 bases, and 7 bases separated the two germline ends. The CDR3 reads CASSSLRNIQYF. The DNA for the CDR3 is TGTGCCAGCAGCTCCCTAAGAAACATTCAGTACTTC.

The V call is TRBV18, the J call TRBJ1-4, with D tentatively TRBD1 (5 bases). The ends were cut back, 2 bases at V and 2 bases at J, with 6 bases in the middle. The CDR3 loop spans 14 amino acids. Germline lookup yields CDR1 KGHSH and CDR2 LQKENI. CDR3 amino acids: CASSPRQTNEKLFF. The CDR3 DNA reads as TGTGCCAGCTCACCAAGACAGACTAATGAAAAACTGTTTTTT.

Here the CDR3 reads CASSPGQGNYGYTF. CDR3 nucleotide sequence: TGCGCCAGCAGCCCAGGACAGGGGAATTATGGCTACACCTTC. The V gene is TRBV4-1, the J gene TRBJ1-2, with 9 bases lining up with TRBD1. J lost 5 bases, V lost 4 bases, and 5 bases had no gene match. The germline gives CDR1 MGHRA, CDR2 YSYEKL. The CDR3 extends over 14 amino acids.

DNA of the CDR3: TGTGCCAGTAAGAGCTCCTATAATTCACCCCTCCACTTT. This gives the protein CASKSSYNSPLHF. The chain is built from TRBV27 and TRBJ1-6; D not resolved. Germline V gene data show CDR1 as MNHEY and CDR2 as SMNVEV (reference sequence). Trimming took 9 bases from V and 0 from J, leaving 6 bases between them. This CDR3 has 13 amino acids.

The chain has TRBV19 and TRBJ2-5, with D unresolved. V was clipped by 5 bases and J by 1 base, with 8 bases between them. This CDR3 has 13 residues. CDR1 LNHDA and CDR2 SQIVND come from the germline V gene (reference sequence). In DNA form, the CDR3 reads TGTGCCAGTAGTTTTACAGTCCAAGAGACCCAGTACTTC. Protein: CASSFTVQETQYF.

This chain joins TRBV7-3 and TRBJ2-1, with TRBD2 identical over 9 bases. J gave up 5 bases and V 2 bases, and 4 bases lay outside the gene matches. CDR3 length equals 15 residues. The V gene's germline CDR1 is SGHTA and CDR2 FQGTGA. The CDR3 protein is CASSLQLAGNNEQFF. The CDR3 nucleotides are TGTGCCAGCAGCTTACAGCTAGCGGGGAACAATGAGCAGTTCTTC. Full variable domain (rest looked up from reference TRBV7-3 and TRBJ2-1): GAGVSQTPSNKVTEKGKYVELRCDPISGHTALYWYRQSLGQGPEFLIYFQGTGAADDSGLPNDRFFAVRPEGSVSTLKIQRTERGDSAVYLCASSLQLAGNNEQFFGPGTRLTVL.

This chain joins TRBV5-1 and TRBJ2-7; D is possibly TRBD2 (5 bases). V lost 6 bases, J lost 2 bases, and 15 bases lay in between. The CDR3 is 14 amino acids. Germline V gene data show CDR1 as SGHRS and CDR2 as YFSETQ. The CDR3 sequence: CASMPDFGAYEQYF. The CDR3 nucleotides read TGCGCCAGCATGCCCGATTTCGGGGCCTACGAGCAGTACTTC. The full variable domain, completed using reference TRBV5-1 and TRBJ2-7, is KAGVTQTPRYLIKTRGQQVTLSCSPISGHRSVSWYQQTPGQGLQFLFEYFSETQRNKGNFPGRFSGRQFSNSRSEMNVSTLELGDSALYLCASMPDFGAYEQYFGPGTRLTVT.

The chain employs TRBV30 and TRBJ1-1; D not resolved. Trimming stripped 3 bases from V and 1 base from J, with 6 bases between. The CDR3 consists of 12 residues. Per germline, CDR1 GTSNPN and CDR2 SVGIG (reference sequence). DNA of the CDR3: TGTGCCTGGAGCCCCCGGAACACTGAAGCTTTCTTT. This translates into CAWSPRNTEAFF.

The chain couples TRBV19 to TRBJ1-5, with no clear D. Germline values: CDR1 LNHDA, CDR2 SQIVND (reference sequence). Trimming removed 7 bases from V and 5 bases from J, with 15 bases in between. This CDR3 is 14 amino acids long. CDR3 nucleotides: TGTGCCAGTACCTCGCCAACAAGCTATCAGCCCCAGCATTTT. Amino acid sequence: CASTSPTSYQPQHF. The full variable domain, with the rest looked up from reference TRBV19 and TRBJ1-5, is DGGITQSPKYLFRKEGQNVTLSCEQNLNHDAMYWYRQDPGQGLRLIYYSQIVNDFQKGDIAEGYSVSREKKESFPLTVTSAQKNPTAFYLCASTSPTSYQPQHFGDGTRLSIL.

CDR3 protein: CASSSAQGARGYTF. The CDR3 DNA follows: TGTGCCAGCAGCTCGGCCCAAGGAGCAAGGGGCTACACCTTC. V is TRBV7-9 and J is TRBJ1-2; D unclear. V lost 4 bases and J 8 bases, leaving 17 bases between the germline ends. The CDR3 extends over 14 amino acids. Germline V gene data show CDR1 as SEHNR and CDR2 as FQNEAQ (reference sequence).

V gene TRBV10-2 combines with J gene TRBJ1-5; D gene uncertain. With 5 bases removed from V and 4 bases from J, the gap between germline ends came to 15 bases. CDR1 WSHSY and CDR2 SAAADI come from the germline V gene. This CDR3 has 15 residues. In DNA form, the CDR3 reads TGCGCCAGCAGTTCTACGGGCGGCCGGAATCAGCCCCAGCATTTT. Translating gives CASSSTGGRNQPQHF.

J is TRBJ2-1 and V is TRBV7-2, with D tentatively TRBD2 (5 bases). This CDR3 comprises 14 residues. Germline CDR1 and CDR2: SGHTA and FQGNSA. Trimming pared 5 bases from V and 6 bases from J, leaving 14 bases between. CDR3 sequence reads: CASSITRSLNEQFF. DNA of the CDR3: TGTGCCAGCAGCATAACTAGATCCCTCAATGAGCAGTTCTTC.

This chain connects TRBV11-2 to TRBJ2-3; D tentatively fits TRBD1 or TRBD2 (6 bases each). The CDR3 is 15 residues long. The V gene's germline CDR1 is SGHAT and CDR2 FQNNGV. Trimming took 7 bases from V and 3 from J, leaving 17 bases between them. The CDR3 nucleotides read TGTGCCAGCACAAAGGGCGGAGGGGGGACAGATACGCAGTATTTT. Its protein is CASTKGGGGTDTQYF.

This clone occurred a few times. This chain links TRBV7-6 with TRBJ1-2; D gene unclear. CDR1 and CDR2 from the germline V gene are SGHVS and FNYEAQ. Trimming left V 1 base short and J 4 bases short, with 13 bases between. The CDR3 sequence is 15 residues long. The CDR3 region is CASSLDGHSSYGYTF. The CDR3 nucleotides are TGTGCCAGCAGCTTAGATGGCCATTCTTCCTATGGCTACACCTTC. The whole variable domain, filled in from reference TRBV7-6 and TRBJ1-2, reads GAGVSQSPRYKVTKRGQDVALRCDPISGHVSLYWYRQALGQGPEFLTYFNYEAQQDKSGLPNDRFSAERPEGSISTLTIQRTEQRDSAMYRCASSLDGHSSYGYTFGSGTRLTVV.

The chain employs TRBV11-3 and TRBJ2-1, with a weak D call TRBD2 (6 bases). This CDR3 has 14 amino acids. Trimming removed 0 bases from V and 8 bases from J, with 11 bases in between. Germline V gene lookup returns CDR1 SGHNT and CDR2 YENEEA. The CDR3 loop is CASSLEGGTDEQFF. The CDR3 region has the DNA TGTGCCAGCAGCTTAGAGGGGGGTACGGATGAGCAGTTCTTC.

The chain is built from TRBV29-1 and TRBJ1-6; D is ambiguous. CDR3 size: 13 residues. V was cut by 4 bases and J by 7 bases, with 11 bases left in between. The germline V gene has CDR1 SQVTM and CDR2 ANQGSEA. CDR3 in amino acids: CSVAASPNSPLHF. Written as DNA, the CDR3 is TGCAGCGTTGCCGCGAGCCCCAATTCACCCCTCCACTTT.

The CDR3 loop is CASSPLRETSYEQYF. CDR3 sequence (DNA): TGTGCCAGCAGTCCTTTGCGGGAGACCTCCTACGAGCAGTACTTC. This chain joins TRBV7-2 and TRBJ2-7; 7 nucleotides agree with TRBD2. From germline, CDR1 is SGHTA and CDR2 FQGNSA. CDR3 length equals 15 residues. The V segment lost 6 bases and the J segment 0 bases; nucleotides outside the gene matches: 8.

The gene calls are TRBV28 and TRBJ1-2; 7 bases agree with TRBD1. The CDR3 contains 14 residues. Trimming removed 7 bases from V and 2 bases from J; junction bases left unmatched: 7. The germline V gene encodes CDR1 MDHEN and CDR2 SYDVKM. The CDR3 loop reads CASNVLGQNYGYTF. The CDR3 DNA reads as TGTGCCAGCAACGTCCTGGGACAGAACTATGGCTACACCTTC.

This clone was detected once. J is TRBJ2-3 and V is TRBV29-1, with TRBD1 matching over 7 bases. Germline V gene lookup returns CDR1 SQVTM and CDR2 ANQGSEA. V gave up 6 bases and J gave up 1 base; unmatched junction bases: 10. The CDR3 sequence is 15 residues long. As DNA, the CDR3 is TGCAGCGTGCAGAGGGACAGCCAAGGCACAGATACGCAGTATTTT. Translated, it gives CSVQRDSQGTDTQYF.

V is TRBV5-1 and J is TRBJ2-1; D is ambiguous. Germline CDR1 is SGHRS and CDR2 is YFSETQ. The V end was cut by 0 bases, the J end by 6 bases, with 16 bases between. This CDR3 spans 16 amino acids. The CDR3 is CASSLGLDSPGNEQFF. CDR3 in DNA: TGCGCCAGCAGCTTGGGACTTGACTCCCCAGGCAATGAGCAGTTCTTC. Full variable domain (outside the CDR3, taken from reference TRBV5-1 and TRBJ2-1): KAGVTQTPRYLIKTRGQQVTLSCSPISGHRSVSWYQQTPGQGLQFLFEYFSETQRNKGNFPGRFSGRQFSNSRSEMNVSTLELGDSALYLCASSLGLDSPGNEQFFGPGTRLTVL.

This chain joins TRBV2 and TRBJ1-5; D is uncertain. There are 15 residues in the CDR3. The germline V and J ends were trimmed by 0 bases and 7 bases, with 13 bases remaining between them. The germline gives CDR1 SNHLY, CDR2 FYNNEI. CDR3 sequence (DNA): TGTGCCAGCAGTGAAGCGCTTCCCAGTTTGCAGCCCCAGCATTTT. Protein product: CASSEALPSLQPQHF.

The genes are TRBV6-5 and TRBJ2-7, with 9 nucleotides matching TRBD2. In germline, CDR1 is MNHEY, CDR2 SVGAGI. There are 14 residues in the CDR3. The J segment lost 5 bases and the V segment lost 7 bases, leaving 9 bases of the junction unmatched. DNA of the CDR3: TGTGCCAGCACACTTGCTAGCGGGATGCACGAGCAGTACTTC. This gives the protein CASTLASGMHEQYF.